This T cell receptor beta chain was retrieved from a study of blood T cell repertoires in COVID-19. In the study overall: Italy, Spain and the United States were the sources of the convalescent and acute COVID-19 samples.

Generated by immunoSEQ multiplex PCR, the TCRdb table keeps only in-frame clones and is missing some. The sample holds approximately 170,000 clones; around 84% are singletons and the top ten take roughly 3.2%. Cohort placement rested on clinical history that participants reported themselves. Recovered status applied to Cohort 3 donors who had two consecutive negative PCRs. It also applied to those with clearance or with symptom resolution. V shed 6 bases, J shed 3 bases, and the junction held 4 bases outside the gene matches. The germline CDR1 and CDR2 sequences are MDHEN and SYDVKM. This CDR3 comprises 14 residues.

What was sequenced was PBMCs or T cells enriched from blood (not recorded which). The V call is TRBV28, the J call TRBJ1-5; 8 bases fit TRBD1. The receptor was derived from a woman aged 25 to 39 who had recovered from COVID-19. The CDR3 bases are TGTGCCAGCAGGCGACAGGGGCCCAATCAGCCCCAGCATTTT. Translating it yields CASRRQGPNQPQHF. The full variable domain, rest sourced from reference TRBV28 and TRBJ1-5, is DVKVTQSSRYLVKRTGEKVFLECVQDMDHENMFWYRQDPGLGLRLIYFSYDVKMKEKGDIPEGYSVSREKKERFSLILESASTNQTSMYLCASRRQGPNQPQHFGDGTRLSIL.